Included here is one T cell receptor beta chain sequence, with context. The antigen is undetermined. Amplification used 60 Vbeta primers and 13 Jbeta primers. Under the authors' procedure: About 9.9 million shared chains were among approximately 80 million unique TCR beta chains counted in a later analysis. Some clones are missing from TCRdb's copy, which holds only in-frame ones; the method was immunoSEQ multiplex PCR. The V and J calls and clone size are taken from that table; D and trimming were inferred from the DNA. The table lists 120,000 or so clones, roughly 78% of them singletons. The data are from a study of cytomegalovirus exposure and HLA in healthy donors. Notes on the study in general: Another analysis was done later, and it associated 16,951 TCR beta sequences with HLA alleles at 0.05 false discovery rate.

The sequence derives from a woman aged 35 to 49 in good health and CMV-seronegative. Sequenced material: PBMCs.

The CDR3 DNA follows: TGTGCCAGCAGTCCTCGCCCGCTAGCGGCATACAATGAGCAGTTCTTC. It encodes CASSPRPLAAYNEQFF. The V and J genes are TRBV27 and TRBJ2-1, with 7 bases that match TRBD2. With V trimmed by 5 bases and J by 4 bases, 11 bases remained unmatched. The CDR3 has 16 residues. The germline CDR1 and CDR2 sequences are MNHEY and SMNVEV (reference sequence).